This record covers a single TCR beta chain. Its antigen is unidentified. Trimming took 4 bases from V and 2 from J, leaving 8 bases between them. The CDR3 covers 13 residues. CDR1 is SGHTA, CDR2 FQGTGA, per germline. Sequenced by immunoSEQ multiplex PCR; TCRdb stores in-frame clones only, minus some. The sample lists about 100,000 clones; roughly 87% were seen once. This specimen comes from a study of graft-versus-host responses after intestinal transplantation. Whole-study context: Those transplanted obtained multivisceral, liver-intestinal, or isolated intestinal grafts. Recipients were all induced with anti-thymocyte globulin, then given tacrolimus and steroids for 2 to 4 years.

Study-level results: The presence of high graft-versus-host to host-versus-graft clonal ratios in allografts characterized patients with graft-donor T cell macrochimerism. Recipient marrow showed GvH clones, some seen first in ileum or blood.

Specimen: unstimulated CD4+ T cells sorted from spleen or lymph node cells, collected before transplant. The chain is built from TRBV7-3 and TRBJ1-1; possibly TRBD1 for D (6 bases). The sequence was collected from a human donor who was the organ donor for an intestinal transplant. The CDR3 DNA reads TGTGCCAGCAGCTCGACAGGTAACACTGAAGCTTTCTTT. This translates into CASSSTGNTEAFF.